Listed here are 13 T cell receptor beta chains from one sample, sequenced in a study of T cell repertoires in cytomegalovirus infection (dated 2019 in TCRdb). For sequencing, an Illumina HiSeq 1500 was employed. TCRdb reanalyzed the raw reads on its own, using fastp at Q25 for trimming and MiXCR for clone calling, and kept in-frame beta chains. A single entry per CDR3 protein holds the most common genes and DNA from its merged rows. The sample yields about 360,000 distinct CDR3 sequences; 18% were counted once. The ten largest account for under 9% of the sample. The sequenced sample consisted of PBMCs. These receptors all come from a human donor in good health (CMV status not recorded). Some clones in this sample may be carry-over from other donors' samples.

The chain carries TRBV29-1 and TRBJ1-3; D call uncertain. Germline V gives CDR1 SQVTM, CDR2 ANQGSEA. The CDR3 has 13 amino acids. Trimming removed 4 bases from V and 2 bases from J, with 9 bases in between. The CDR3 here is CSVGENAGNTIYF. The CDR3 nucleotides read TGCAGCGTTGGTGAGAACGCTGGAAACACCATATATTTT.

In this sample, this clonotype turned up a few times. The genes are TRBV5-6 and TRBJ2-3; perhaps TRBD1 as D (6 bases). Germline CDR1 reads SGHDT; CDR2 reads YYEEEE. The CDR3 spans 16 residues. V was trimmed by 0 bases and J by 1 base, leaving 12 bases between them. As DNA, the CDR3 is TGTGCCAGCAGCTTGGACAGGACAGAGGGCACAGATACGCAGTATTTT. Its translation is CASSLDRTEGTDTQYF.

V usage is TRBV28 and J usage is TRBJ1-1, with unresolved D. The length of the CDR3 is 15 residues. V was cut by 8 bases and J by 0 bases, with 16 bases left in between. Germline CDR1 and CDR2: MDHEN and SYDVKM. The CDR3 protein is CASYRGLAMNTEAFF. As DNA, the CDR3 is TGTGCCAGCTATCGGGGTTTGGCCATGAACACTGAAGCTTTCTTT. The whole variable domain, remainder taken from reference TRBV28 and TRBJ1-1, is DVKVTQSSRYLVKRTGEKVFLECVQDMDHENMFWYRQDPGLGLRLIYFSYDVKMKEKGDIPEGYSVSREKKERFSLILESASTNQTSMYLCASYRGLAMNTEAFFGQGTRLTVV.

The rearrangement joins TRBV5-1 to TRBJ1-6; 8 bases agree with TRBD1. This CDR3 is 15 amino acids long. The junction had 3 bases not matched to a gene; V was cut back by 2 bases and J by 5 bases. Germline V gives CDR1 SGHRS, CDR2 YFSETQ. CDR3 sequence (DNA): TGCGCCAGCAGCTTCGCGGGACAGGATAATTCACCCCTCCACTTT. It translates to CASSFAGQDNSPLHF.

The genes are TRBV7-2 and TRBJ1-1; TRBD1 is a possible D gene (6 bases). The CDR3 has 13 amino acids. Germline-derived CDR1 and CDR2 are SGHTA and FQGNSA. The germline V and J ends were trimmed by 4 bases and 9 bases, with 15 bases remaining between them. Here the CDR3 DNA reads TGTGCCAGCAGCTACCCCGGGACAAAAAAAGCTTTCTTT. This translates into CASSYPGTKKAFF.

This chain uses TRBV29-1 with TRBJ2-1, with 7 bases fitting TRBD1. V was pared by 3 bases and J by 0 bases, with 5 bases of the junction left unmatched. Germline loops: CDR1 SQVTM, CDR2 ANQGSEA. This CDR3 spans 15 amino acids. The CDR3 DNA reads TGCAGCGTTGAGTACAGGGGAATCTCCTACAATGAGCAGTTCTTC. It specifies CSVEYRGISYNEQFF.

The table lists this clonotype with many counts. J is TRBJ1-1 and V is TRBV12-3 or TRBV12-4; no clear D gene. V lost 5 bases and J lost 10, with 14 bases in between. The CDR3 loop spans 12 amino acids. CDR3 sequence reads: CASSPPAHVAFF. CDR3 sequence (DNA): TGTGCCAGCAGTCCCCCCGCTCATGTAGCTTTCTTT.

This chain links TRBV28 with TRBJ1-6; the D is unclear. This CDR3 has 13 residues. The germline gives CDR1 MDHEN, CDR2 SYDVKM. Trimming removed 5 bases at V and 7 bases at J, with 9 bases between. The CDR3 DNA reads TGTGCCAGCAGTGCGGATGCCAATTCACCCCTCCACTTT. Translation: CASSADANSPLHF.

This clonotype was seen a handful of times. This chain links TRBV6-2 or TRBV6-3 with TRBJ2-7; D gene ambiguous. Deletions cut 6 bases from V and 2 bases from J, with 17 bases between. The germline gives CDR1 MNHEY, CDR2 SVGEGT. This CDR3 region has 15 residues. CDR3 DNA sequence: TGTGCCAGCAGGGATCCCGGAACAGTCGCCTACGAGCAGTACTTC. Its translation: CASRDPGTVAYEQYF.

Only a few counts were recorded for this clonotype. This chain links TRBV18 with TRBJ2-7; tentatively, D is TRBD1 (5 bases). Germline CDR1 and CDR2: KGHSH and LQKENI. The V and J ends lost 3 bases and 7 bases respectively, with 10 bases between them. This CDR3 is 12 amino acids long. CDR3 amino acids: CASSPDQGEQYF. The CDR3 DNA reads TGTGCCAGCTCACCGGACCAGGGTGAGCAGTACTTC.

The chain uses TRBV19 and TRBJ2-1; D may be TRBD2 (5 bases). Germline V gene lookup returns CDR1 LNHDA and CDR2 SQIVND (reference sequence). The CDR3 sequence is 12 residues long. Trimming cost V 4 bases and J 9 bases, with 10 bases left between them. The CDR3 spells CASSNGGFEQFF. In DNA form, the CDR3 reads TGTGCCAGTAGTAATGGCGGGTTTGAGCAGTTCTTC.

This clonotype has a count of ten or more. J is TRBJ1-1 and V is TRBV7-2; possible D gene TRBD1, 6 bases. In germline, CDR1 is SGHTA, CDR2 FQGNSA. The CDR3 extends over 16 amino acids. Trimming left V 1 base short and J 4 bases short, with 16 bases between. The CDR3: CASSLVPGGVGTEAFF. The CDR3 region has the DNA TGTGCCAGCAGCTTAGTCCCGGGGGGCGTTGGCACTGAAGCTTTCTTT.

This chain links TRBV5-1 with TRBJ2-3; 15 bases agree with TRBD2. Trimming took 4 bases from V and 4 from J; bases not matched to a gene: 4. CDR1 is SGHRS and CDR2 is YFSETQ in the germline V gene. The CDR3 has 16 residues. CDR3 sequence reads: CASSQGLAGGADTQYF. The DNA for the CDR3 is TGCGCCAGCAGCCAGGGACTAGCGGGAGGCGCAGATACGCAGTATTTT.